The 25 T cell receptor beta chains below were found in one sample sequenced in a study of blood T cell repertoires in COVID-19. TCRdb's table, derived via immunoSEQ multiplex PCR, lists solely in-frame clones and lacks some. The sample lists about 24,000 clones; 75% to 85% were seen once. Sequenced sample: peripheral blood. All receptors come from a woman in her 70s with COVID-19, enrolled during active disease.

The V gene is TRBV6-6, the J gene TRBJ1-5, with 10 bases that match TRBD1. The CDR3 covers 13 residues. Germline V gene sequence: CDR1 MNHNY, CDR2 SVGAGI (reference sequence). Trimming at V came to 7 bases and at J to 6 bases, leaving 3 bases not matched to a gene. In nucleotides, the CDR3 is TGTGCCAGCACCGGACAGGGGGGTCAGCCCCAGCATTTT. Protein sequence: CASTGQGGQPQHF.

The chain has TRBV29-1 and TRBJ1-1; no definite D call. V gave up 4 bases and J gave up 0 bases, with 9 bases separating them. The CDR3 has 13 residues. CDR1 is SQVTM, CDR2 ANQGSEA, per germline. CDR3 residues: CSVVAEMNTEAFF. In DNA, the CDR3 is TGCAGCGTTGTAGCAGAGATGAACACTGAAGCTTTCTTT.

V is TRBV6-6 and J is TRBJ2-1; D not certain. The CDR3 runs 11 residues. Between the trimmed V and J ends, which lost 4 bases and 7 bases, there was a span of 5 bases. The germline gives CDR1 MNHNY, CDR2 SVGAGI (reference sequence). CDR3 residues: CASSSRNEQFF. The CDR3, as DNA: TGTGCCAGCAGTTCCAGGAATGAGCAGTTCTTC.

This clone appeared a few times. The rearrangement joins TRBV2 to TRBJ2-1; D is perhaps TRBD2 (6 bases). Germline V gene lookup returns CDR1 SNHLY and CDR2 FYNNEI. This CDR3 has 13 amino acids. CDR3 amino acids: CARGGTAYNEQFF. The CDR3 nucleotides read TGTGCTCGTGGGGGGACCGCCTACAATGAGCAGTTCTTC. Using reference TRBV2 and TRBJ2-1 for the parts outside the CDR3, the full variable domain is EPEVTQTPSHQVTQMGQEVILRCVPISNHLYFYWYRQILGQKVEFLVSFYNNEISEKSEIFDDQFSVERPDGSNFTLKIRSTKLEDSAMYFCARGGTAYNEQFFGPGTRLTVL.

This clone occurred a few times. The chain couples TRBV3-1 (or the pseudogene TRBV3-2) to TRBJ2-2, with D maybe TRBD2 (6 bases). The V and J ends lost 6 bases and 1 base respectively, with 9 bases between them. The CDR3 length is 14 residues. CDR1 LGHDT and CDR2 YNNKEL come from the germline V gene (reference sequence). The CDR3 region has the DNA TGTGCCAGCAGACCCGGGGGGAACACCGGGGAGCTGTTTTTT. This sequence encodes CASRPGGNTGELFF.

This CDR3 reads CASSYGSKPSYGYTF. DNA for the CDR3: TGTGCCAGCAGTTACGGTAGTAAACCGTCCTATGGCTACACCTTC. The rearrangement joins TRBV6-6 to TRBJ1-2; D unclear. The germline V gene encodes CDR1 MNHNY and CDR2 SVGAGI (reference sequence). The CDR3 covers 15 residues. V lost 2 bases and J 4 bases, leaving 14 bases between the germline ends.

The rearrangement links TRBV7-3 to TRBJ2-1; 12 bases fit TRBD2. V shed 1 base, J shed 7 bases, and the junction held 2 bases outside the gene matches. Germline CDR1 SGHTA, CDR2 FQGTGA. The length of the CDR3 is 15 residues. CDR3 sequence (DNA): TGTGCCAGCAGCTTAAACGGACTAGCGGGAAATGAGCAGTTCTTC. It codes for CASSLNGLAGNEQFF.

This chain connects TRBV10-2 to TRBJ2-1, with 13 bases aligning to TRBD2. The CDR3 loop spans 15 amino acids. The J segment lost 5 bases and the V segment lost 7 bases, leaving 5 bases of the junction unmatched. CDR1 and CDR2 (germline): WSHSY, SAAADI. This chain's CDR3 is CASNPGLAGNNEQFF. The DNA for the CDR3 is TGCGCCAGCAACCCGGGACTAGCGGGAAACAATGAGCAGTTCTTC.

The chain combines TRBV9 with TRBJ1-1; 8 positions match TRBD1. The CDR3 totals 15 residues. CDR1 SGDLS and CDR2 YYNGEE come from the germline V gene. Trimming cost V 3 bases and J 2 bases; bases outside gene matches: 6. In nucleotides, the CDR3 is TGTGCCAGCAGCGCCAGGGGGCTTACCAACACTGAAGCTTTCTTT. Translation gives CASSARGLTNTEAFF.

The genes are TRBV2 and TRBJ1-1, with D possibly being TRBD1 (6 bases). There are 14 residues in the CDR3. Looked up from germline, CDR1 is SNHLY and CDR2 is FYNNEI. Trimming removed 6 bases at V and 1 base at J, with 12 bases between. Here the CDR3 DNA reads TGTGCCAGCAGCAACAGGGTGGGGAACACTGAAGCTTTCTTT. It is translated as CASSNRVGNTEAFF.

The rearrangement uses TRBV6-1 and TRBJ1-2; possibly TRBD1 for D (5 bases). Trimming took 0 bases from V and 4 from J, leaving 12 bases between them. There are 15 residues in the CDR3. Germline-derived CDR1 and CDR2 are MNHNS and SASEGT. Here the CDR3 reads CASSEASAGIYGYTF. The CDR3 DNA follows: TGTGCCAGCAGTGAAGCTAGTGCAGGGATCTATGGCTACACCTTC.

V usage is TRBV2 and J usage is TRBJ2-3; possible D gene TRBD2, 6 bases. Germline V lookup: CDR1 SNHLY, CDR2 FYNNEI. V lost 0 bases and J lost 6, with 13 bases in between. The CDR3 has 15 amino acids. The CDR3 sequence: CASSEAGGIADTQYF. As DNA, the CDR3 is TGTGCCAGCAGTGAAGCCGGCGGGATAGCGGATACGCAGTATTTT.

The CDR3 is CASRERGGFYGYTF. The CDR3 DNA reads as TGTGCCAGCAGAGAAAGGGGTGGGTTTTATGGCTACACCTTC. The chain joins TRBV2 to TRBJ1-2; tentative D call: TRBD1 (5 bases). Germline assignment: CDR1 SNHLY and CDR2 FYNNEI. This CDR3 is 14 amino acids long. V dropped 6 bases and J dropped 5 bases, with 16 bases sitting between them.

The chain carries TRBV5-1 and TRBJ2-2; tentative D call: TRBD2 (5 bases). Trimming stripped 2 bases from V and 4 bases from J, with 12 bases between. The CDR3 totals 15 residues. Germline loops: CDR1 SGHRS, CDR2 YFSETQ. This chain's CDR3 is CASSFGGLGTGELFF. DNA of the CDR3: TGCGCCAGCAGCTTCGGAGGATTAGGCACCGGGGAGCTGTTTTTT.

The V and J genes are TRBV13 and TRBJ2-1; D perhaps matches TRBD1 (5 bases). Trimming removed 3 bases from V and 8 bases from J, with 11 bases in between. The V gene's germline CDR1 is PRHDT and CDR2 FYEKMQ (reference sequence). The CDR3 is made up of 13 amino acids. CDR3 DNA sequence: TGTGCCAGCAGCTTTACCAGGGCCCATGAGCAGTTCTTC. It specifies CASSFTRAHEQFF. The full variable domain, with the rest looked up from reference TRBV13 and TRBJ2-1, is AAGVIQSPRHLIKEKRETATLKCYPIPRHDTVYWYQQGPGQDPQFLISFYEKMQSDKGSIPDRFSAQQFSDYHSELNMSSLELGDSALYFCASSFTRAHEQFFGPGTRLTVL.

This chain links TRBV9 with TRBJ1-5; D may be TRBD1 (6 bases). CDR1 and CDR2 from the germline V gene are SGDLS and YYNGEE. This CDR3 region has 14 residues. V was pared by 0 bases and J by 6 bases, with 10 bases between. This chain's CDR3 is CASSVGTGTQPQHF. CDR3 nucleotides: TGTGCCAGCAGCGTAGGAACAGGGACTCAGCCCCAGCATTTT.

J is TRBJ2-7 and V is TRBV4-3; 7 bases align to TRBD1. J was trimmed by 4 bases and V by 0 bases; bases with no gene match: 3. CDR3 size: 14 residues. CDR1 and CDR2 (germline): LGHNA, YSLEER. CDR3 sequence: CASSQEGTDYEQYF. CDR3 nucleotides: TGCGCCAGCAGCCAAGAAGGGACAGATTACGAGCAGTACTTC.

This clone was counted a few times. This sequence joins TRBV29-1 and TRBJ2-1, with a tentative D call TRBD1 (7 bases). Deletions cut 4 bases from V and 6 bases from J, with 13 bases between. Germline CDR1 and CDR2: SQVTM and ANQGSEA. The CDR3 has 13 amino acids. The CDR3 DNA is TGCAGCGTTGGACAGGGCGGGATCAATGAGCAGTTCTTC. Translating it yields CSVGQGGINEQFF.

The CDR3 loop reads CASSLGLQAGETQYF. Written as DNA, the CDR3 is TGTGCCAGCAGCTTAGGCCTTCAGGCGGGGGAGACCCAGTACTTC. The J gene is TRBJ2-5, the V gene TRBV7-9, with a weak D call TRBD2 (6 bases). Germline values: CDR1 SEHNR, CDR2 FQNEAQ (reference sequence). CDR3 length equals 15 residues. V was pared by 1 base and J by 5 bases, with 14 bases between. Looking up the rest from reference TRBV7-9 and TRBJ2-5 gives the full variable domain: DTGVSQNPRHKITKRGQNVTFRCDPISEHNRLYWYRQTLGQGPEFLTYFQNEAQLEKSRLLSDRFSAERPKGSFSTLEIQRTEQGDSAMYLCASSLGLQAGETQYFGPGTRLLVL.

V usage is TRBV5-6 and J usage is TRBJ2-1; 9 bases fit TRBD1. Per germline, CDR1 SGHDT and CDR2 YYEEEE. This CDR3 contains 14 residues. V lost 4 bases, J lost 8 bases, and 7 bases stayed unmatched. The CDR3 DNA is TGTGCCAGCAGCCTCGGGACAGGGTACGATGAGCAGTTCTTC. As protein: CASSLGTGYDEQFF.

The CDR3 region has the DNA TGTGCCAGCAGTGGGGAGGGACAGGGCCTTATTGAAGCTTTCTTT. Translated, it gives CASSGEGQGLIEAFF. This rearrangement joins TRBV28 to TRBJ1-1, with 9 bases identical to TRBD1. The J segment lost 7 bases and the V segment lost 5 bases, leaving 11 bases of the junction unmatched. This CDR3 has 15 residues. Germline loops: CDR1 MDHEN, CDR2 SYDVKM.

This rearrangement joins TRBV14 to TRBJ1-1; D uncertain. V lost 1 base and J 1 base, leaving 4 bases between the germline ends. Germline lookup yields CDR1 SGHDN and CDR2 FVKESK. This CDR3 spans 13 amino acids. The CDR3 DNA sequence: TGTGCCAGCAGCCAAGCCAGGAACACTGAAGCTTTCTTT. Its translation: CASSQARNTEAFF.

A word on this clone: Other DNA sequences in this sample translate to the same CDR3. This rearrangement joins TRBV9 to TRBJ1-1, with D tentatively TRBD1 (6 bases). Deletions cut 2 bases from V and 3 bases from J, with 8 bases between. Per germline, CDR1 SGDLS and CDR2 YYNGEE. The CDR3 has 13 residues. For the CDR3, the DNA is TGTGCCAGCAGCGTGGCAGGGGACACTGAAGCTTTCTTT. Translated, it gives CASSVAGDTEAFF.

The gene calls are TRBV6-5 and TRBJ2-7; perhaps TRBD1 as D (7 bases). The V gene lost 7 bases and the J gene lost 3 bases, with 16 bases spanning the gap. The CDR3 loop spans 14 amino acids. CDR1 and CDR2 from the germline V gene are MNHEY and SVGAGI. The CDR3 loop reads CASKEGRGVYEQYF. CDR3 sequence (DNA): TGTGCCAGCAAGGAGGGCAGGGGGGTCTACGAGCAGTACTTC.

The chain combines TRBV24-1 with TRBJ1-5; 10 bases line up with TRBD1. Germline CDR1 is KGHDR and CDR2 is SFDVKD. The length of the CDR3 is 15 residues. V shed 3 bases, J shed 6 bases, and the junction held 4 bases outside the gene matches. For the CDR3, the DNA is TGTGCCACCAGTGATCCGAGGACAGGGGGTCAGCCCCAGCATTTT. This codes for CATSDPRTGGQPQHF.